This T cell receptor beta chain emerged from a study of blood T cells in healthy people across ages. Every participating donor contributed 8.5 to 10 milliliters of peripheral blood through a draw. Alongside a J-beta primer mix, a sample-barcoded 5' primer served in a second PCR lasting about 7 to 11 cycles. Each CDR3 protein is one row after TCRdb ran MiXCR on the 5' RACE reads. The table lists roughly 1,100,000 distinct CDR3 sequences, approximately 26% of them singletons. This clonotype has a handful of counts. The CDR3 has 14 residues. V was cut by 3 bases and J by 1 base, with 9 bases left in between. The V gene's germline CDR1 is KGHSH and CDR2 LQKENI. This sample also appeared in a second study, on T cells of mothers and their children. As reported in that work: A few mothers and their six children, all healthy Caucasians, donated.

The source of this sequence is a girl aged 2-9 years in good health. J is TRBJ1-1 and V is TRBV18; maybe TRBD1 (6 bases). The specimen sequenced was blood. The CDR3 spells CASSPKTGNTEAFF. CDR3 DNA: TGTGCCAGCTCACCCAAGACAGGGAACACTGAAGCTTTCTTT.